Listed below are T cell receptor beta chains from one sample, sequenced in a study of cytomegalovirus exposure and HLA in healthy donors. The repertoire was sequenced with immunoSEQ multiplex PCR; TCRdb's copy has only in-frame clones and lacks some. The repertoire consists of 100,000 or so clones, with around 74% occurring once and the leading ten covering 13% to 15%. Sequencing used PBMCs. Source of these receptors: a male donor in good health and CMV-seropositive. CDR3s include the opening cysteine and the closing phenylalanine or tryptophan. Fields, in order: clone size, J gene, V gene, D gene, CDR3 protein, CDR3 DNA. A D gene is named only where the DNA matches it firmly. Rows may omit the clone size; those that give it use once, few, many or a size class.

>NA|TRBJ2-3|TRBV6-5|NA
CASSYSYILGTDTQYF
TGTGCCAGCAGTTACTCGTACATACTAGGCACAGATACGCAGTATTTT
>few|TRBJ1-1|TRBV2|NA
CASSTYRADTEAFF
TGTGCCAGCAGTACTTACAGGGCTGACACTGAAGCTTTCTTT
>NA|TRBJ2-5|TRBV5-8|TRBD1
CASSLTGGSETQYF
TGTGCCAGCAGCTTAACAGGGGGTAGTGAGACCCAGTACTTC
>NA|TRBJ1-6|TRBV7-2|TRBD1
CASSLHRGVDSPLHF
TGTGCCAGCAGCCTCCACAGGGGAGTTGATTCACCCCTCCACTTT
>NA|TRBJ2-1|TRBV10-3|TRBD1
CAISEGDRGAYNEQFF
TGTGCCATCAGCGAAGGGGACAGGGGGGCCTACAATGAGCAGTTCTTC
>NA|TRBJ1-5|TRBV7-2|TRBD1
CASSLRGTDNQPQHF
TGTGCCAGCAGCTTACGGGGGACAGACAATCAGCCCCAGCATTTT
>NA|TRBJ1-4|TRBV4-2|NA
CASSQDLGSGDEKLFF
TGTGCCAGCAGCCAAGATCTTGGTTCGGGGGATGAAAAACTGTTTTTT
>few|TRBJ1-2|TRBV7-9|NA
CASSLDFDGYTF
TGTGCCAGCAGCTTAGACTTCGATGGCTACACCTTC
>few|TRBJ1-4|TRBV5-1|NA
CASSLEAGIRWNEKLFF
TGCGCCAGCAGCTTGGAGGCGGGAATCAGGTGGAATGAAAAACTGTTTTTT
>NA|TRBJ2-5|TRBV5-1|NA
CASSLEAGQETQYF
TGCGCCAGCAGCTTGGAGGCAGGTCAAGAGACCCAGTACTTC
>NA|TRBJ1-1|TRBV2|TRBD1
CASSESPPGRGPTEAFF
TGTGCCAGCAGTGAATCGCCCCCAGGCAGGGGGCCAACTGAAGCTTTCTTT
>NA|TRBJ2-4|TRBV4-2|TRBD2
CASSQASGDKNIQYF
TGTGCCAGCAGCCAAGCGAGCGGGGACAAAAACATTCAGTACTTC
>NA|TRBJ2-1|TRBV7-2|NA
CASSLTYNEQFF
TGTGCCAGCAGCTTGACTTACAATGAGCAGTTCTTC
>NA|TRBJ2-5|TRBV29-1|TRBD1
CSVSPGQAQETQYF
TGCAGCGTCTCCCCGGGACAGGCCCAAGAGACCCAGTACTTC
>few|TRBJ1-1|TRBV5-4|TRBD1
CASSPQTGGPLNTEAFF
TGTGCCAGCAGCCCCCAGACAGGGGGTCCATTGAACACTGAAGCTTTCTTT
>once|TRBJ1-2|TRBV11-2|TRBD1
CASSSGTGVKGYTF
TGTGCCAGCAGCTCCGGGACAGGGGTTAAGGGCTACACCTTC
>NA|TRBJ2-5|TRBV5-1|NA
CASSLGWGGGQETQYF
TGCGCCAGCAGCTTGGGCTGGGGAGGGGGTCAAGAGACCCAGTACTTC
>NA|TRBJ1-6|TRBV5-1|NA
CASSLAGDPSVSPLHF
TGCGCCAGCAGCTTGGCGGGGGACCCCAGTGTTTCACCCCTCCACTTT
>NA|TRBJ2-7|TRBV19|TRBD1
CASSPLVGGSYEQYF
TGTGCCAGTAGTCCCTTGGTAGGGGGCAGCTACGAGCAGTACTTC
>NA|TRBJ1-5|TRBV2|TRBD1
CASTRRQGRDQPQHF
TGTGCCAGCACCCGTCGACAGGGAAGAGATCAGCCCCAGCATTTT
>NA|TRBJ2-1|TRBV29-1|TRBD2
CSASSAAGATDNEQFF
TGCAGCGCCTCATCGGCAGCGGGGGCCACGGACAATGAGCAGTTCTTC
>NA|TRBJ1-5|TRBV7-9|TRBD1
CASSHDRDVGQPQHF
TGTGCCAGCAGCCACGACAGGGACGTCGGACAGCCCCAGCATTTT
>NA|TRBJ1-1|TRBV5-6|NA
CASSSSTGFNTEAFF
TGTGCCAGCAGCTCAAGTACAGGGTTTAACACTGAAGCTTTCTTT
>NA|TRBJ1-5|TRBV6-5|NA
CASSYGRGNQPQHF
TGTGCCAGCAGTTACGGGAGGGGCAATCAGCCCCAGCATTTT
>NA|TRBJ1-4|TRBV28|NA
CASSPLGGGDEKLFF
TGTGCCAGCAGTCCCCTGGGGGGGGGAGATGAAAAACTGTTTTTT
>NA|TRBJ2-1|TRBV5-8|TRBD2
CASSTGLAGTNEQFF
TGTGCCAGCAGCACGGGACTAGCGGGGACAAATGAGCAGTTCTTC
>NA|TRBJ2-6|TRBV29-1|NA
CSVGFSSGANVLTF
TGCAGCGTTGGTTTTTCGTCTGGGGCCAACGTCCTGACTTTC
>NA|TRBJ2-3|TRBV11-2|NA
CASSFGDSTDTQYF
TGTGCCAGCAGCTTCGGGGATAGCACAGATACGCAGTATTTT
>NA|TRBJ2-3|TRBV18|TRBD2
CASSPRGQRGGADTQYF
TGTGCCAGCTCACCAAGGGGACAGCGGGGGGGCGCAGATACGCAGTATTTT
>NA|TRBJ2-3|TRBV27|TRBD1
CASRGTGGDTQYF
TGTGCCAGCAGGGGGACAGGGGGAGATACGCAGTATTTT
>NA|TRBJ2-7|TRBV12-5|TRBD1
CASGLAAGQGTYEQYF
TGTGCTAGTGGTTTGGCAGCGGGACAGGGGACCTACGAGCAGTACTTC
>NA|TRBJ2-2|TRBV4-1|TRBD2
CASSRGLAGSGELFF
TGCGCCAGCAGCCGGGGACTAGCGGGTTCGGGGGAGCTGTTTTTT
>NA|TRBJ1-1|TRBV28|NA
CASRFRMNTEAFF
TGTGCCAGCAGGTTCAGAATGAACACTGAAGCTTTCTTT
>NA|TRBJ1-5|TRBV7-2|NA
CASSLAHGASNQPQHF
TGTGCCAGCAGCTTAGCCCACGGTGCAAGCAATCAGCCCCAGCATTTT
>NA|TRBJ1-1|TRBV30|TRBD1
CALRQGRNTEAFF
TGTGCCCTTCGACAGGGAAGGAACACTGAAGCTTTCTTT
>few|TRBJ1-6|TRBV18|NA
CASSPGGLQTPLHF
TGTGCCAGCTCCCCTGGGGGACTTCAAACACCCCTCCACTTT
>few|TRBJ1-4|TRBV7-2|NA
CASSSSVNEKLFF
TGTGCCAGCAGCTCCAGTGTTAATGAAAAACTGTTTTTT
>many|TRBJ2-3|TRBV19|NA
CASTRGRGSTDTQYF
TGTGCCAGTACCAGGGGTAGGGGGAGCACAGATACGCAGTATTTT
>once|TRBJ2-5|TRBV30|NA
CAWTRIGAGETQYF
TGTGCCTGGACCCGAATCGGGGCGGGGGAGACCCAGTACTTC
>NA|TRBJ2-7|TRBV10-1|NA
CASSETRGGQYF
TGCGCCAGCAGTGAGACCAGAGGGGGGCAGTACTTC
>NA|TRBJ1-2|TRBV14|NA
CASSPIVRVRNGYTF
TGTGCCAGCAGCCCGATTGTGAGGGTCAGGAACGGCTACACCTTC
>NA|TRBJ2-2|TRBV6-6|TRBD2
CASSGTSGGTGELFF
TGTGCCAGCAGTGGCACTAGCGGGGGCACCGGGGAGCTGTTTTTT
>NA|TRBJ1-2|TRBV28|TRBD1
CASRLSGTGGGGYTF
TGTGCCAGCAGACTTTCCGGGACAGGGGGCGGTGGCTACACCTTC
>NA|TRBJ1-1|TRBV6-5|TRBD1
CASSRDRVATEAFF
TGTGCCAGCAGTAGAGACAGGGTGGCCACTGAAGCTTTCTTT
>NA|TRBJ2-2|TRBV2|NA
CASRSSGGELFF
TGTGCCAGCAGATCCTCCGGCGGGGAGCTGTTTTTT